This TCR beta chain was captured in a study of T cell responses to AZD1222 COVID-19 vaccine. Looked up from germline, CDR1 is SGHTS and CDR2 is YDEGEE. Between the trimmed V and J ends, which lost 0 bases and 5 bases, there was a span of 10 bases. The CDR3 consists of 14 residues. The assay was immunoSEQ multiplex PCR, and TCRdb's table has in-frame clones only and misses some. The sample yields around 100,000 clones, approximately 91% seen once. The clonotype was recovered from an adult in good health. Sequences were derived from peripheral blood, sampled on day 0 of AZD1222 vaccination. The chain employs TRBV5-8 and TRBJ2-3; D unclear. The CDR3 DNA reads TGTGCCAGCAGCTTGGTATGGAGACAAGATACGCAGTATTTT. This codes for CASSLVWRQDTQYF.